This T cell receptor beta chain was observed in a study of shared clonotypes between healthy human individuals (dated by TCRdb to 2018 to 2021). About the study as a whole: The cohort included three men and a couple of women between 18 and 49 years of age. The study deeply sequenced blood TCR repertoires of about 5 healthy adults to estimate repertoire size and the extent of clonotype sharing between individuals. Each donor's leukapheresis produced roughly between roughly 0.85 and 9.5 billion PBMCs. For each donor, three plates each were used for CD4 naive and CD4 memory, two plates were used for CD8 naive, and one plate was used for CD8 memory. To increase sequencing depth and limit assay-specific biases, different laboratories used diverse techniques to prepare libraries and sequence TCR repertoires. Here is what the overall study found, with its caveats: Across a handful of donors, approximately 5% of naive CD4, approximately 3.6% of naive CD8, approximately 2.5% of memory CD4, and around 0.4% of memory CD8 clonotypes were shared. Pairwise subsampling indicated that sequencing depth was expected to affect the degree of clonotype sharing among donors. Because the study included a small number of donors, the genetic and exposure-history diversity represented was limited. Sampling was restricted to blood, and TCR repertoires in tissues likely differ from the TCR repertoires found in blood. Compared with non-shared clonotypes, the clonotypes found in all four sorted-subset donors had higher generation probabilities. Estimated clonotype richness was generally larger for naive than for memory subsets. Incomplete sequencing was indicated by rarefaction of sorted-subset datasets, despite the large sequencing depth.

Notes on this clone: Its specific antigen is unknown. Per-base qualities were not stored, and no clone one base away is much larger.

The donors were healthy, HIV-negative adults who had no recently reported acute infections or vaccinations. Only Caucasian adults living in Nashville, Tennessee, USA were represented among the donors. Magnetic negative selection was used to enrich CD4+ T cells, after which naive cells were positively selected on CD45RA and the negative fraction became the memory subset. After blood collection by leukapheresis, PBMCs were isolated using Ficoll-Histopaque density gradient centrifugation and then cryopreserved in the vapor phase of liquid nitrogen. Purity and quantity of every magnetically sorted T cell population were checked by analytical flow cytometry. Genomic DNA was isolated from every sorted fraction and measured by UV absorbance on a Nanodrop 2000c. The germline V gene gives CDR1 as MDHEN and CDR2 as SYDVKM. The V and J ends are trimmed by 8 bases and 1 base, leaving 8 bases between them. The CDR3 runs 12 amino acids, cysteine and phenylalanine included. Only CDR3 DNA is held: 36 bases, read in frame from base 1.

Using the deep immunoSEQ assay, TCR CDR3 regions were amplified from genomic DNA by multiplex PCR. For each cell subset, the extracted genomic DNA was distributed evenly across all wells of several immunoSEQ 96-well plates, and each plate served as one replicate. For sorted subsets, around 200 ng genomic DNA, equal to some 28,000 T cell genomes, was loaded into each replicate PCR. Purified libraries were quantified with a Qubit 3.0 fluorometer, sized on a Bioanalyzer 2100, and re-quantified with the KAPA Library Quantification kit. A separate single-read 150-cycle Illumina NextSeq 550 flow cell was used to sequence each immunoSEQ 96-well plate. The original pipeline was this. Because the immunoSEQ output held only junctional sequences and lacked quality scores, the filtering could not match the filtering applied to full-length reads. To assign V/J genes and CDR3, sequences were annotated against IMGT germline references using PyIR, a Python wrapper for IgBLAST v1.9. Reads were filtered out if the reads had weak V/J assignments (E-value above 1e-6), no CDR3, stop codons, out-of-frame junctions, or ambiguous translated residues. V3J clonotypes were defined as sequences sharing the same inferred V gene, J gene, and CDR3 amino acid sequence. Percentage overlap between repertoires was computed as shared unique clonotypes divided by the size of the smaller repertoire. Richness of each repertoire was evaluated using RTK rarefaction, the Chao1 estimator, and Recon v2.1 estimates of unobserved clonotypes. Generation probabilities for all TCRbeta clonotypes obtained by the gDNA method from a handful of donors were computed using OLGA. In its TCRdb copy, this immuneACCESS table keeps in-frame sequences only and misses some clones. Where compared with another copy, unresolved V genes explain less than half of these, and the others have no known cause. V and J calls and clone size are given by that table; D and trimming were obtained from the DNA. Present in this sample are about 2.3 million clones, less than 95% of which were seen just once. Approximately 0.41% of the sample belongs to the ten largest clones.

The sequencing sample was made of naive CD4+ T cells from PBMCs. What this sample's cell subset or site label stands for: CD45RA+ positively selected. The chain couples TRBV28 to TRBJ1-1, with no reliable assignment of the D segment. The sequence derives from a man between 18 and 29 years old in good health. Some clones in this sample may be carry-over from other donors' samples. In nucleotide form, the sequence is TGTGCCAGCCGTCCCCCGAACACTGAAGCTTTCTTT. Translation gives CASRPPNTEAFF.